This T cell receptor beta chain is drawn from a study of T-cell reconstitution after alpha-beta-depleted transplantation in children. The trim removed 2 bases at V and 0 bases at J, leaving 9 bases unmatched. The CDR3 is 19 amino acids. This clonotype was recorded many times. The TCRbeta library incorporated unique molecular identifiers. MiXCR, applied by TCRdb to the PCR reads, yields one record per CDR3 protein. The sample has about 280,000 distinct CDR3 sequences; roughly 11% are singletons. This rearrangement joins TRBV12-3 or TRBV12-4 to TRBJ2-3; 12 positions agree with TRBD2. The sample in question was peripheral blood, obtained 180 days after TCRalphabeta/CD19-depleted stem cell transplant. This TCR derives from a male patient under 10 years old who had a stem cell transplant for chronic granulomatous disease, so the T cells may come from the graft donor. This CDR3 reads CASSLTGLAGGSSTDTQYF. For the CDR3, the DNA is TGTGCCAGCAGTTTAACGGGGCTAGCGGGAGGGTCTAGCACAGATACGCAGTATTTT.